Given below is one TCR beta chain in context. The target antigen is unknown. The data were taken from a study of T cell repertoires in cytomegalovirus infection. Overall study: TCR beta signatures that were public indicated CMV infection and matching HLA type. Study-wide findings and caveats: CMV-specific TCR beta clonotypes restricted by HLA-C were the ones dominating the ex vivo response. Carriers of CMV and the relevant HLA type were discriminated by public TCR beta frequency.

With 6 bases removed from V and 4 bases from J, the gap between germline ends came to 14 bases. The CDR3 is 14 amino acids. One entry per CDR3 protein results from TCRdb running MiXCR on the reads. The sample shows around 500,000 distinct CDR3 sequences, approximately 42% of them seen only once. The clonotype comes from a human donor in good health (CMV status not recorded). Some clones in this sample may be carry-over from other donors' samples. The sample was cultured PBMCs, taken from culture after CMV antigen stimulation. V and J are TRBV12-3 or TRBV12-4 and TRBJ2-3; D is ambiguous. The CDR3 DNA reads TGTGCCAGCAGCTATACCATGCACGCAGATACGCAGTATTTT. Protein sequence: CASSYTMHADTQYF.